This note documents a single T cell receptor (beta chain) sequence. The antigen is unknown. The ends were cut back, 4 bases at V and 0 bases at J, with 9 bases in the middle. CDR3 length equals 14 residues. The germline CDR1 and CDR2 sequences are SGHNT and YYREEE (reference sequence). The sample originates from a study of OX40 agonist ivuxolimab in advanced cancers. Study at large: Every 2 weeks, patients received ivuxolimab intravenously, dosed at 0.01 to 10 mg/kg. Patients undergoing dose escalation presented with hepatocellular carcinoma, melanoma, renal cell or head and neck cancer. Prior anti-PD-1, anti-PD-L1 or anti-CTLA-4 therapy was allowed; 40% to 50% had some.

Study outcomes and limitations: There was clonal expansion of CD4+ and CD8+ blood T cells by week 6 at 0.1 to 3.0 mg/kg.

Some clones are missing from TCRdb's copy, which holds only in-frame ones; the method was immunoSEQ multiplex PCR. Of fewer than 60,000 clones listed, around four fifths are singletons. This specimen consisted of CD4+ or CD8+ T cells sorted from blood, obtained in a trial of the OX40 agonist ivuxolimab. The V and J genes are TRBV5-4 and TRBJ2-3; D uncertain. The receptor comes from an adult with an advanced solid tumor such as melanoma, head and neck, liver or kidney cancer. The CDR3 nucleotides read TGTGCCAGCAGCGGCGCTTCGAGCACAGATACGCAGTATTTT. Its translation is CASSGASSTDTQYF. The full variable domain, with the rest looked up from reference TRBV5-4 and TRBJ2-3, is ETGVTQSPTHLIKTRGQQVTLRCSSQSGHNTVSWYQQALGQGPQFIFQYYREEENGRGNFPPRFSGLQFPNYSSELNVNALELDDSALYLCASSGASSTDTQYFGPGTRLTVL.